This TCR beta chain was observed in a study of STAT3 mutations in large granular lymphocyte leukemia. The study, taken as a whole, reports: A small but highly pathogenic clone may have been missed. Differing intervals and regimens complicate linking therapy response to clone burden. No sample exists from the first appearance of each clone. Every T-cell large granular lymphocyte leukemia patient had at least one immunodominant TCR beta clonotype.

Assay used: immunoSEQ multiplex PCR; TCRdb lists only in-frame clones, some missing. This sample has approximately 31,000 clones, with around 85% found just once. The CDR3 totals 14 residues. V lost 3 bases, J lost 5 bases, and 2 bases stayed unmatched. Germline values: CDR1 KGHSH, CDR2 LQKENI. A word on this clone: Antigen: not known.

The chain uses TRBV18 and TRBJ1-5; 9 bases fit TRBD1. The TCR originated in a man aged 55 to 70 with T-cell large granular lymphocyte leukemia. Some clones in this sample may be carry-over from other donors' samples. The sequencing input was peripheral blood mononuclear cells. CDR3 residues: CASSPGQGYQPQHF. The CDR3 region has the DNA TGTGCCAGCTCACCGGGACAGGGATATCAGCCCCAGCATTTT.